The 4 T cell receptor beta chains below all came from one sample that was sequenced in a study of shared clonotypes between healthy human individuals. Produced via immunoSEQ multiplex PCR; TCRdb's table is partial and in-frame only. This sample carries more than 2 million clones, roughly 94% of them seen once, and the ten largest clones take approximately 0.13%. The source material was naive CD4+ T cells sorted from blood. Subset noted: CD45RA+ positively selected. The receptors were gathered from a man younger than 35 in good health.

The V gene is TRBV9, the J gene TRBJ1-1; no firm D call. In germline, CDR1 is SGDLS, CDR2 YYNGEE. Trimming removed 0 bases at V and 6 bases at J, with 12 bases between. CDR3 length: 14 residues. The CDR3 region has the DNA TGTGCCAGCAGCGTAGTTCCAGACGATGCTGAAGCTTTCTTT. Protein product: CASSVVPDDAEAFF.

The chain employs TRBV10-3 and TRBJ1-2; 10 nucleotides agree with TRBD1. Unmatched junction bases numbered 5, after V lost 2 bases and J lost 8 bases. The CDR3 contains 14 residues. CDR1 is ENHRY, CDR2 SYGVKD, per germline. CDR3 sequence reads: CAISERQGAYGYTF. As DNA, the CDR3 is TGTGCCATCAGTGAGAGACAGGGGGCTTACGGCTACACCTTC.

Note on this clone: A clone one base away is much larger, so this may be a read error. Other DNA sequences in the same sample also yield this CDR3. The rearrangement links TRBV27 to TRBJ2-6; D not resolved. The CDR3 runs 12 residues. V was shortened by 4 bases and J by 2 bases, with 0 bases between the two germline ends. From germline, CDR1 is MNHEY and CDR2 SMNVEV (reference sequence). The CDR3 DNA sequence: TGTGCCAGCAGTTCTGGGGCCAACGTCCTGACTTTC. Translating gives CASSSGANVLTF.

The CDR3 spells CASSIFVGTLNTEAFF. Written as DNA, the CDR3 is TGTGCCAGTAGTATATTCGTTGGGACATTGAACACTGAAGCTTTCTTT. This chain links TRBV19 with TRBJ1-1, with D possibly being TRBD1 (6 bases). Trimming shortened V by 2 bases and J by 0 bases, and 13 bases separated the two germline ends. The CDR3 has 16 residues. Germline CDR1 is LNHDA and CDR2 is SQIVND (reference sequence).